The 8 T cell receptor beta chains below were found in one sample sequenced in a study of blood T cells in healthy people across ages. A second PCR, run for roughly 7 to 11 cycles, used a sample-barcoded 5' primer plus a J-beta primer mix. TCRdb reprocessed the 5' RACE reads via MiXCR and lists one record per CDR3 protein. The repertoire consists of 700,000 to 900,000 distinct CDR3 sequences, with about a quarter occurring once and the leading ten covering 3%. These same data were also listed under a study on T cells of mothers and their children.

Sequenced: blood. The receptors were gathered from a boy aged 5-17 years in good health.

V and J are TRBV7-8 and TRBJ2-1; 7 bases fit TRBD1. The last part of the DNA fits TRBJ2-5 better; the J call may be wrong. Germline V gives CDR1 SGHVS, CDR2 FQNEAQ. The length of the CDR3 is 14 residues. In DNA, the CDR3 is TGTGCCAGCAGCGCGACAGGGCTCGAAGAGACCCAGTACTTC. Protein: CASSATGLEETQYF.

The chain carries TRBV12-5 and TRBJ2-5, with no clear D. The end of the DNA is better explained by TRBJ2-7, so the J call may be wrong. The CDR3 length is 12 residues. Germline V CDR1 and CDR2: LGHNT, FRNRAP. The CDR3 DNA reads TGTGCTAGTGGTTTGGCCAATTACGAGCAGTACTTC. It specifies CASGLANYEQYF.

Comment on this clonotype: At one end the junction does not follow the germline gene, possibly because of a read error. The rearrangement links TRBV30 to TRBJ1-2; D is unclear. Germline V gene lookup returns CDR1 GTSNPN and CDR2 SVGIG (reference sequence). This CDR3 has 13 amino acids. CDR3 nucleotides: TGTGCCTGGACCGTTGGCATGGGCTATGCCTACACCTTC. It encodes CAWTVGMGYAYTF.

This clonotype was seen more than once but under ten times. The chain uses TRBV6-5 and TRBJ2-3; D remains unclear. V was trimmed by 2 bases and J by 3 bases, leaving 12 bases between them. The germline V gene encodes CDR1 MNHEY and CDR2 SVGAGI. The CDR3 totals 15 residues. For the CDR3, the DNA is TGTGCCAGCAGTTACGTAGGGTCTGGTACAGATACGCAGTATTTT. Encoded protein: CASSYVGSGTDTQYF.

The chain employs TRBV10-3 and TRBJ2-5, with TRBD2 matching 8 bases. CDR1 is ENHRY, CDR2 SYGVKD, per germline. The V segment lost 8 bases and the J segment 1 base; nucleotides outside the gene matches: 3. The CDR3 spans 13 residues. CDR3 DNA sequence: TGTGCCATCCGGGGGGGACTCCAAGAGACCCAGTACTTC. Protein product: CAIRGGLQETQYF.

J is TRBJ1-1 and V is TRBV29-1, with D unclear. This CDR3 has 14 residues. Germline lookup yields CDR1 SQVTM and CDR2 ANQGSEA. The ends were cut back, 5 bases at V and 1 base at J, with 14 bases in the middle. CDR3 loop: CSVKSFYANTEAFF. The CDR3 DNA sequence: TGCAGCGTTAAATCCTTTTATGCGAACACTGAAGCTTTCTTT.

The V gene is TRBV5-1, the J gene TRBJ2-1; D unresolved. The end of the DNA aligns better with TRBJ2-5, so the J call may be wrong. Germline assignment: CDR1 SGHRS and CDR2 YFSETQ. The CDR3 is 14 amino acids. CDR3 residues: CASSFQAMRETQYF. Here the CDR3 DNA reads TGCGCCAGCAGCTTTCAAGCCATGCGGGAGACCCAGTACTTC.

The table lists this clonotype with a few counts. This sequence joins TRBV6-2 or TRBV6-3 and TRBJ2-7; D gene unclear. The CDR3 runs to 13 residues. V was trimmed by 4 bases and J by 7 bases, leaving 14 bases between them. Germline V gene sequence: CDR1 MNHEY, CDR2 SVGEGT. The CDR3 nucleotides read TGTGCCAGCAGTTTAGCTGGACCTGGGGAGCAGTACTTC. This sequence encodes CASSLAGPGEQYF.